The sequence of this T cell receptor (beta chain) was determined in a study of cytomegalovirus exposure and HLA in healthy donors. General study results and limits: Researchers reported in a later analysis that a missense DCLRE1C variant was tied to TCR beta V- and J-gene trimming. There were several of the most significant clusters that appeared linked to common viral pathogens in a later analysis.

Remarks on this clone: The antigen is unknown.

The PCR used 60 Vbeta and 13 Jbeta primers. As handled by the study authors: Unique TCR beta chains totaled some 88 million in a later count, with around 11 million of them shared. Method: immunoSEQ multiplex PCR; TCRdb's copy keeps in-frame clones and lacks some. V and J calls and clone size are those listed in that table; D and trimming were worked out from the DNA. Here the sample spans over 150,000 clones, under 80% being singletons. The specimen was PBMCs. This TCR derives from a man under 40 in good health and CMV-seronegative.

The CDR3 nucleotides read TGTGCCAGCAGCGTAGACGCCAAGCACGGCACTGAAGCTTTCTTT. This sequence encodes CASSVDAKHGTEAFF. V is TRBV9 and J is TRBJ1-1; D not certain. In germline, CDR1 is SGDLS, CDR2 YYNGEE. V lost 0 bases, J lost 4 bases, and 13 bases lay in between. The CDR3 covers 15 residues.